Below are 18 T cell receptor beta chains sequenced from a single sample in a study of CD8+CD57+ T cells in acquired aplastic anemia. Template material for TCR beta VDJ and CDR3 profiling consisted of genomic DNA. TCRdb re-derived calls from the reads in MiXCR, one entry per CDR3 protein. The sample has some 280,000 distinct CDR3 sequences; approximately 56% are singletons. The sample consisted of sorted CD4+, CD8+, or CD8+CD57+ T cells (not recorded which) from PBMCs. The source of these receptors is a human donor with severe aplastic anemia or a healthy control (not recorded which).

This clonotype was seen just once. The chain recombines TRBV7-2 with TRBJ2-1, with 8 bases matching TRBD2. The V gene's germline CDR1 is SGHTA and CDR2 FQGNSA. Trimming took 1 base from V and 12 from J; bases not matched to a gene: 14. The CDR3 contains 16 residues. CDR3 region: CASSLGRRLASGGQFF. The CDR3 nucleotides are TGTGCCAGCAGCTTAGGTCGTCGACTAGCGTCGGGGGGGCAGTTCTTC.

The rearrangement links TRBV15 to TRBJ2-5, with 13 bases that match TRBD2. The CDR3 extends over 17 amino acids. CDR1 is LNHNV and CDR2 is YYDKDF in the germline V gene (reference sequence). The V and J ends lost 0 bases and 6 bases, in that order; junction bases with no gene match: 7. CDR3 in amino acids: CATSRDQGTSGMKTQYF. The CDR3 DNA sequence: TGTGCCACCAGCAGAGATCAGGGGACTAGCGGGATGAAGACCCAGTACTTC.

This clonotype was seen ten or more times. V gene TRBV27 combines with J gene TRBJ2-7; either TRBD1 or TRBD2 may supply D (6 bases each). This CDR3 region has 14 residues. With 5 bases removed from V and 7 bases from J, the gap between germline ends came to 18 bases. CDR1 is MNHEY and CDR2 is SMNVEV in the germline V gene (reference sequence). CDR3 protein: CASSPSGGPREQYF. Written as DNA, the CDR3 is TGTGCCAGCAGTCCCAGTGGGGGGCCGAGAGAGCAGTACTTC.

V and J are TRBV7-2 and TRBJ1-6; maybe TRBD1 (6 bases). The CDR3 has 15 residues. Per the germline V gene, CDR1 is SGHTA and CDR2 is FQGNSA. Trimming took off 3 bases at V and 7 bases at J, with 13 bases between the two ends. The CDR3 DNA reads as TGTGCCAGCAGCTTTGGAGGGGGTGGAAATTCACCCCTCCACTTT. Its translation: CASSFGGGGNSPLHF.

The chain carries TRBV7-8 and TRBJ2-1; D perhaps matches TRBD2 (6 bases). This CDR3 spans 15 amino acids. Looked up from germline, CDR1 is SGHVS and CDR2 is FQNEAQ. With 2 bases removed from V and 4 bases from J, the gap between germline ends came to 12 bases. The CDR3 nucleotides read TGTGCCAGCAGCTTACGGGGGACTCGGTACAATGAGCAGTTCTTC. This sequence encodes CASSLRGTRYNEQFF.

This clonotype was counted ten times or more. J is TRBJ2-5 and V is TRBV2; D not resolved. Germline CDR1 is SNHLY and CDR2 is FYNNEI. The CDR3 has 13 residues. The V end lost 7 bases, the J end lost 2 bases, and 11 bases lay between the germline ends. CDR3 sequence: CASKGMTQETQYF. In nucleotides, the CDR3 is TGTGCCAGCAAAGGAATGACTCAAGAGACCCAGTACTTC.

CDR3 residues: CASNGGVYGYTF. The CDR3 DNA reads TGTGCCAGCAATGGGGGCGTCTATGGCTACACCTTC. The rearrangement uses TRBV12-3 or TRBV12-4 and TRBJ1-2; D might be TRBD1 (6 bases). This CDR3 spans 12 amino acids. Trimming shortened V by 7 bases and J by 4 bases, and 10 bases separated the two germline ends.

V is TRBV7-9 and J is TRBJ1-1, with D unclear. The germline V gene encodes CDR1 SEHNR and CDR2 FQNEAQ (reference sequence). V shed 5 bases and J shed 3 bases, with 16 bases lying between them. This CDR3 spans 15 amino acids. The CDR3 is CASSAGLWPHTEAFF. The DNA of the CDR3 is TGTGCCAGCAGCGCAGGACTCTGGCCGCACACTGAAGCTTTCTTT.

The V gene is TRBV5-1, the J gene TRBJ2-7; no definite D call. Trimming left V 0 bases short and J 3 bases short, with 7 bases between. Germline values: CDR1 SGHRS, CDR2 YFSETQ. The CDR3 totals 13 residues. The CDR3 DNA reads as TGCGCCAGCAGCTTGGGTACAGTCTACGAGCAGTACTTC. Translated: CASSLGTVYEQYF.

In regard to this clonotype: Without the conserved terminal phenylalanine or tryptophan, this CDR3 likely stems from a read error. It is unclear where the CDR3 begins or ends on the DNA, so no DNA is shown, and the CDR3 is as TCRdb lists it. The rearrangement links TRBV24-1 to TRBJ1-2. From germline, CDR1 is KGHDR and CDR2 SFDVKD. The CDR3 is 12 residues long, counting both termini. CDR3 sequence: CATSEQNYGYTL.

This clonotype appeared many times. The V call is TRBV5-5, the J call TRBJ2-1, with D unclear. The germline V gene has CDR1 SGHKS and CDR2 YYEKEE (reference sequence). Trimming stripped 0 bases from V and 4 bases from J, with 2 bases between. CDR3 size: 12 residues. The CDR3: CASSLAYNEQFF. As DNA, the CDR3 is TGTGCCAGCAGCTTGGCGTACAATGAGCAGTTCTTC.

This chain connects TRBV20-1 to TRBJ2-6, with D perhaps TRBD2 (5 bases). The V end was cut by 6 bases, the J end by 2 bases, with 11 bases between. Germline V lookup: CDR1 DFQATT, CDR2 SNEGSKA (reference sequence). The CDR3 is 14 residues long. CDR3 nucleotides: TGCAGTGCCAGTGGGAGCCCTGGGGCCAACGTCCTGACTTTC. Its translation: CSASGSPGANVLTF.

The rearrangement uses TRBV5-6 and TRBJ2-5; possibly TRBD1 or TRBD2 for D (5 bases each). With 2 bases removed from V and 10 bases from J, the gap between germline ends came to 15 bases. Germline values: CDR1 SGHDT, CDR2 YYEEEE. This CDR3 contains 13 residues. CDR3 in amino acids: CASSLVLQEDQYF. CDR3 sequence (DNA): TGTGCCAGCAGCTTAGTTTTACAGGAGGACCAGTACTTC.

This CDR3 is CASSYRTSPQLRNTQYF. CDR3 sequence (DNA): TGTGCCAGCAGCTACCGGACTAGCCCGCAATTGAGAAATACGCAGTATTTT. V usage is TRBV7-2 and J usage is TRBJ2-3; the match to TRBD2 covers 8 bases. V gave up 4 bases and J gave up 7 bases; unmatched junction bases: 16. The CDR3 is 17 amino acids. Germline V gene sequence: CDR1 SGHTA, CDR2 FQGNSA.

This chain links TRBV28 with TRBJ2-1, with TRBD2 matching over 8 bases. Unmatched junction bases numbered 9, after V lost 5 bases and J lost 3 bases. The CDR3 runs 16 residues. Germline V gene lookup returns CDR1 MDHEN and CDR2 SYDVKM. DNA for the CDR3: TGTGCCAGCAGTACCCCCGGGACTAGGGACTACAATGAGCAGTTCTTC. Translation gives CASSTPGTRDYNEQFF.

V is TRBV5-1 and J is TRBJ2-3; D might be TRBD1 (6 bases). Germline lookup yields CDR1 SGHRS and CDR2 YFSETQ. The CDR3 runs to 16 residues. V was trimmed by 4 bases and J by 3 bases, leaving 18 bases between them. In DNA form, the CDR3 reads TGCGCCAGCAGCCAGCCTGGACAGCGCCCGACAGATACGCAGTATTTT. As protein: CASSQPGQRPTDTQYF.

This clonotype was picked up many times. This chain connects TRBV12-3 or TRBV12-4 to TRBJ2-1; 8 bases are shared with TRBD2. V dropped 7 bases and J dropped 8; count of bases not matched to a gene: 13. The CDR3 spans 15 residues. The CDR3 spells CASIPRGGGPHEQFF. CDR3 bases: TGTGCCAGCATCCCCCGGGGCGGGGGGCCCCATGAGCAGTTCTTC.

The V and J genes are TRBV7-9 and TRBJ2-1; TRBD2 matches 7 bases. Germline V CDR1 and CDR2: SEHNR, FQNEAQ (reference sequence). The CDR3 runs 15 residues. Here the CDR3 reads CGTAARGGMYDEQFF. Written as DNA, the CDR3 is TGTGGAACAGCGGCTCGCGGGGGAATGTACGATGAGCAGTTCTTC.